This T cell receptor beta chain is drawn from a study of shared clonotypes between healthy human individuals. Study context: The study drew on two women and a few men aged 18 to 49 as donors. Three plates each covered CD4 naive and memory; CD8 naive two, CD8 memory one.

Sequenced by immunoSEQ multiplex PCR; TCRdb stores in-frame clones only, minus some. This sample has 450,000 to 700,000 clones; less than 97% occur once, and the top ten carry less than 0.13%. As for this clone: Its antigen is unknown.

Study-wide points: It was observed that 5% to 6% of naive CD4 clonotypes were shared across a few donors.

CD45RO-negative, CCR7-positively selected cells formed the naive CD8 fraction, excluding terminally differentiated effector memory CD45RA+ cells. The CDR3 totals 11 residues. V was shortened by 4 bases and J by 5 bases, with 4 bases between the two germline ends. From germline, CDR1 is MGHRA and CDR2 YSYEKL. The sequence came from a woman aged 25 to 39 in good health. Material: naive CD8+ T cells sorted from blood. The rearrangement uses TRBV4-1 and TRBJ2-3, with unresolved D. As DNA, the CDR3 is TGCGCCAGCAGCCGAAAAGATACGCAGTATTTT. Encoded protein: CASSRKDTQYF.